These 10 T cell receptor beta chains came from one sample sequenced in a study of human T cells and chemical hapten exposure. The time point here: patch test 1, 2 weeks after DPC sensitization. Described treatment: therapeutic diphenylcyclopropenone sensitization with weekly scalp DPC. Each CDR3 protein gets one entry after TCRdb re-called the RACE reads with MiXCR. The sample shows roughly 180,000 distinct CDR3 sequences, approximately 20% of them seen only once. The sample in question was whole blood, obtained in connection with sensitization to the hapten diphenylcyclopropenone (DPC). The receptors shown here come from a woman between 45 and 65 years old with alopecia areata. Some clones in this sample may be carry-over from other donors' samples.

The chain couples TRBV4-1 to TRBJ2-7; D remains unclear. V dropped 1 base and J dropped 1 base, with 8 bases sitting between them. CDR1 MGHRA and CDR2 YSYEKL come from the germline V gene. The CDR3 spans 14 residues. In nucleotides, the CDR3 is TGCGCCAGCAGCCAAGTCCCGGCATCCTACGAGCAGTACTTC. Residues: CASSQVPASYEQYF.

V is TRBV29-1 and J is TRBJ1-1; 9 nucleotides agree with TRBD1. Germline values: CDR1 SQVTM, CDR2 ANQGSEA. With 4 bases clipped from V and 6 bases from J, the junction kept 9 bases outside the gene matches. The CDR3 consists of 14 residues. CDR3 nucleotide sequence: TGCAGCGTTGGCAACAGGGGGCTTGCCGCTGAAGCTTTCTTT. Its protein is CSVGNRGLAAEAFF.

CDR3 region: CASSPEVFETQYF. Written as DNA, the CDR3 is TGTGCCAGCAGTCCCGAGGTCTTCGAGACCCAGTACTTC. The genes are TRBV7-8 and TRBJ2-5; D uncertain. V was shortened by 6 bases and J by 5 bases, with 13 bases between the two germline ends. CDR1 is SGHVS, CDR2 FQNEAQ, per germline. This CDR3 has 13 residues.

The chain is built from TRBV12-3 or TRBV12-4 and TRBJ2-3, with 8 positions matching TRBD2. V lost 5 bases and J lost 8; bases outside the gene matches: 12. The CDR3 is 15 residues long. The CDR3 sequence is CASSESPGLGTTQYF. CDR3 in DNA: TGTGCCAGCAGTGAGTCACCGGGACTAGGAACTACGCAGTATTTT.

The chain couples TRBV2 to TRBJ2-7; tentatively, D is TRBD1 (5 bases). The CDR3 is made up of 12 amino acids. Germline V gene data show CDR1 as SNHLY and CDR2 as FYNNEI. Between the trimmed V and J ends, which lost 8 bases and 9 bases, there was a span of 17 bases. Here the CDR3 DNA reads TGTGCCAGCGAGGCAGGGCAGCCAGGGCAGTACTTC. Amino acids: CASEAGQPGQYF. Using reference TRBV2 and TRBJ2-7 for the parts outside the CDR3, the full variable domain is EPEVTQTPSHQVTQMGQEVILRCVPISNHLYFYWYRQILGQKVEFLVSFYNNEISEKSEIFDDQFSVERPDGSNFTLKIRSTKLEDSAMYFCASEAGQPGQYFGPGTRLTVT.

V gene TRBV29-1 combines with J gene TRBJ1-1; the D is unclear. In germline, CDR1 is SQVTM, CDR2 ANQGSEA. The CDR3 has 15 residues. The V and J ends lost 0 bases and 0 bases respectively, with 11 bases between them. As DNA, the CDR3 is TGCAGCGTTGAAGATCTGCAGCCTATGAACACTGAAGCTTTCTTT. It is translated as CSVEDLQPMNTEAFF.

There are a few counts of this clonotype. The chain recombines TRBV29-1 with TRBJ1-2; D not certain. CDR1 and CDR2 from the germline V gene are SQVTM and ANQGSEA. V lost 4 bases and J 0 bases, leaving 9 bases between the germline ends. The CDR3 contains 13 residues. The CDR3 DNA follows: TGCAGCGTTGTAGACCTAGCTAACTATGGCTACACCTTC. Translating gives CSVVDLANYGYTF. Combining the CDR3 with reference TRBV29-1 and TRBJ1-2 gives the whole variable domain SAVISQKPSRDICQRGTSLTIQCQVDSQVTMMFWYRQQPGQSLTLIATANQGSEATYESGFVIDKFPISRPNLTFSTLTVSNMSPEDSSIYLCSVVDLANYGYTFGSGTRLTVV.

DNA for the CDR3: TGTGCCAGCAGTCGACAGGGATACAATGAGCAGTTCTTC. Protein product: CASSRQGYNEQFF. The V call is TRBV2, the J call TRBJ2-1; 7 bases match TRBD1. Germline values: CDR1 SNHLY, CDR2 FYNNEI. With 5 bases clipped from V and 4 bases from J, the junction kept 2 bases outside the gene matches. The CDR3 is 13 residues long.

This clonotype was seen only a few times. This chain joins TRBV5-1 and TRBJ2-7, with D uncertain. With 0 bases removed from V and 2 bases from J, the gap between germline ends came to 12 bases. From germline, CDR1 is SGHRS and CDR2 YFSETQ. The CDR3 totals 15 residues. CDR3 sequence (DNA): TGCGCCAGCAGCTTGGAACCCAGATCCGCCTACGAGCAGTACTTC. Its protein is CASSLEPRSAYEQYF.

The V call is TRBV27, the J call TRBJ1-6; D remains ambiguous. The germline V gene has CDR1 MNHEY and CDR2 SMNVEV (reference sequence). The CDR3 runs 14 residues. Between the trimmed V and J ends, which lost 6 bases and 6 bases, there was a span of 12 bases. CDR3 loop: CASRLQSVNSPLHF. The CDR3 DNA is TGTGCCAGCAGACTACAGTCCGTTAATTCACCCCTCCACTTT.